A selection of T cell receptor beta chains follows, all from one sample in a study of OX40 agonist ivuxolimab in advanced cancers. Profiled with immunoSEQ multiplex PCR; TCRdb holds only in-frame clones, not every one. Among roughly 50,000 clones listed, around 90% were seen once. Sequencing used CD4+ or CD8+ T cells sorted from blood, obtained in a trial of the OX40 agonist ivuxolimab. These receptors were taken from an adult with an advanced solid tumor such as melanoma, head and neck, liver or kidney cancer. Both conserved end residues are trimmed from each CDR3.

J gene: TRBJ2-1
V gene: TRBV29-1
CDR3 protein: SVHPTGPSYNEQF

J gene: TRBJ2-1
V gene: TRBV30
CDR3 protein: AWTWTSGRDEQF

J gene: TRBJ2-7
V gene: TRBV7-8
CDR3 protein: ASEGVRGGTYEQY

J gene: TRBJ2-1
V gene: TRBV27
CDR3 protein: ATSTGGAYNEQF

J gene: TRBJ1-1
V gene: TRBV4-2
CDR3 protein: ASSQELVVRGGEAF

J gene: TRBJ1-2
V gene: TRBV25-1
CDR3 protein: ASSEVAWDGYT

J gene: TRBJ2-7
V gene: TRBV4-3
CDR3 protein: ASSQGINDEQY

J gene: TRBJ2-7
V gene: TRBV11-2
CDR3 protein: ASSPRSFYEQY

J gene: TRBJ1-3
V gene: TRBV19
CDR3 protein: ASSILLQVHSGNTIY

J gene: TRBJ2-3
V gene: TRBV6-6
CDR3 protein: ASRRLAGGSTDTQY

J gene: TRBJ1-6
V gene: TRBV7-7
CDR3 protein: ASSLDSSYNSPLH

J gene: TRBJ1-2
V gene: TRBV2
CDR3 protein: ASTDTVANYGYT

J gene: TRBJ2-1
V gene: TRBV7-3
CDR3 protein: ASSSGLALYNEQF